This is a list of T cell receptor beta chains from one sample in a study of PD-L1 blockade in urothelial cancer. Clones were sequenced by immunoSEQ multiplex PCR, and TCRdb holds only the in-frame ones, with some missing. The sample has 57,000 or so clones, over 75% seen once. Sequenced here: PBMCs, sampled around atezolizumab (anti-PD-L1) treatment. All receptors come from a man aged 65-85 years with urothelial cancer. CDR3s include the opening cysteine and the closing phenylalanine or tryptophan. The D gene is left open where the match is weak. Clone size is not always given. Where it is, it says once, few, many or a class for expanded clones.

CDR3 protein: CASTSRTGDTGELFF
CDR3 DNA: TGTGCCAGTACCTCGAGAACAGGGGACACCGGGGAGCTGTTTTTT
clone size: NA
CDR3 length: 15
V gene: TRBV19
D gene: TRBD1
J gene: TRBJ2-2

CDR3 protein: CASSIRGGREETQYF
CDR3 DNA: TGTGCCAGTAGTATTCGGGGAGGCAGGGAGGAGACCCAGTACTTC
clone size: NA
CDR3 length: 15
V gene: TRBV19
D gene: NA
J gene: TRBJ2-5

CDR3 protein: CASSNRGRLLTTEAFF
CDR3 DNA: TGTGCCAGCAGTAACAGGGGGCGGTTGCTTACGACTGAAGCTTTCTTT
clone size: NA
CDR3 length: 16
V gene: TRBV28
D gene: TRBD1
J gene: TRBJ1-1

CDR3 protein: CASSLELAETTDTQYF
CDR3 DNA: TGTGCCAGCAGCTTAGAACTAGCGGAAACCACAGATACGCAGTATTTT
clone size: NA
CDR3 length: 16
V gene: TRBV7-6
D gene: TRBD2
J gene: TRBJ2-3

CDR3 protein: CSVEGRASQETQYF
CDR3 DNA: TGCAGCGTTGAAGGCAGGGCCTCCCAAGAGACCCAGTACTTC
clone size: NA
CDR3 length: 14
V gene: TRBV29-1
D gene: NA
J gene: TRBJ2-5

CDR3 protein: CASSIGTMGNQPQHF
CDR3 DNA: TGTGCCAGCAGTATTGGGACAATGGGGAATCAGCCCCAGCATTTT
clone size: NA
CDR3 length: 15
V gene: TRBV28
D gene: NA
J gene: TRBJ1-5

CDR3 protein: CATSRGDRSNTEAFF
CDR3 DNA: TGTGCCACCAGCAGGGGGGACAGGTCGAACACTGAAGCTTTCTTT
clone size: NA
CDR3 length: 15
V gene: TRBV15
D gene: TRBD1
J gene: TRBJ1-1

CDR3 protein: CASSPTGGEGYTF
CDR3 DNA: TGTGCCAGCAGTCCGACAGGGGGGGAAGGCTACACCTTC
clone size: NA
CDR3 length: 13
V gene: TRBV6-6
D gene: TRBD1
J gene: TRBJ1-2

CDR3 protein: CASSLAGVNYEQYF
CDR3 DNA: TGTGCCAGCAGCTTGGCGGGGGTCAACTACGAGCAGTACTTC
clone size: NA
CDR3 length: 14
V gene: TRBV5-4
D gene: NA
J gene: TRBJ2-7

CDR3 protein: CASSLGLAGGTIYEQYF
CDR3 DNA: TGCGCCAGCAGTCTCGGACTAGCGGGAGGCACGATATACGAGCAGTACTTC
clone size: NA
CDR3 length: 17
V gene: TRBV5-1
D gene: TRBD2
J gene: TRBJ2-7

CDR3 protein: CASSPDNNYGYTF
CDR3 DNA: TGTGCCAGCTCACCGGACAATAACTATGGCTACACCTTC
clone size: NA
CDR3 length: 13
V gene: TRBV18
D gene: NA
J gene: TRBJ1-2

CDR3 protein: CASSQVTEKETQYF
CDR3 DNA: TGTGCCAGCAGCCAAGTAACAGAAAAAGAGACCCAGTACTTC
clone size: once
CDR3 length: 14
V gene: TRBV4-2
D gene: NA
J gene: TRBJ2-5

CDR3 protein: CASSPLRNTEAFF
CDR3 DNA: TGTGCCAGCAGCCCGCTGAGGAACACTGAAGCTTTCTTT
clone size: NA
CDR3 length: 13
V gene: TRBV14
D gene: NA
J gene: TRBJ1-1

CDR3 protein: CASSLASGGPKNEQFF
CDR3 DNA: TGCGCCAGCAGCTTGGCCTCGGGAGGGCCTAAGAATGAGCAGTTCTTC
clone size: few
CDR3 length: 16
V gene: TRBV5-1
D gene: TRBD2
J gene: TRBJ2-1

CDR3 protein: CASSFMTNTEAFF
CDR3 DNA: TGCGCCAGCAGCTTTATGACTAACACTGAAGCTTTCTTT
clone size: NA
CDR3 length: 13
V gene: TRBV5-1
D gene: NA
J gene: TRBJ1-1

CDR3 protein: CASSLTWGQGNTIYF
CDR3 DNA: TGTGCCAGCAGCTTAACTTGGGGCCAGGGAAACACCATATATTTT
clone size: NA
CDR3 length: 15
V gene: TRBV7-9
D gene: NA
J gene: TRBJ1-3

CDR3 protein: CASTPRTSGGEQFF
CDR3 DNA: TGTGCCAGCACTCCCAGGACTAGCGGAGGGGAGCAGTTCTTC
clone size: NA
CDR3 length: 14
V gene: TRBV2
D gene: TRBD2
J gene: TRBJ2-1

CDR3 protein: CAWTGFLDTIYF
CDR3 DNA: TGTGCCTGGACCGGGTTCTTGGACACCATATATTTT
clone size: NA
CDR3 length: 12
V gene: TRBV30
D gene: NA
J gene: TRBJ1-3

CDR3 protein: CASSWTSGRVNEQFF
CDR3 DNA: TGTGCCAGCAGTTGGACTAGCGGGAGAGTCAATGAGCAGTTCTTC
clone size: NA
CDR3 length: 15
V gene: TRBV25-1
D gene: TRBD2
J gene: TRBJ2-1

CDR3 protein: CASRLAGLSEQYF
CDR3 DNA: TGTGCCAGCCGACTAGCGGGATTATCCGAGCAGTACTTC
clone size: once
CDR3 length: 13
V gene: TRBV6-1
D gene: TRBD2
J gene: TRBJ2-7

CDR3 protein: CASSLVGRDRHGYTF
CDR3 DNA: TGTGCCAGCAGCTTAGTGGGCAGGGATAGGCATGGCTACACCTTC
clone size: once
CDR3 length: 15
V gene: TRBV7-9
D gene: NA
J gene: TRBJ1-2

CDR3 protein: CSARTGAYPNEQYF
CDR3 DNA: TGCAGCGCCAGGACAGGGGCTTATCCCAACGAGCAGTACTTC
clone size: NA
CDR3 length: 14
V gene: TRBV29-1
D gene: TRBD1
J gene: TRBJ2-7

CDR3 protein: CASSLIAAQETQYF
CDR3 DNA: TGTGCCAGCAGCTTAATAGCGGCGCAAGAGACCCAGTACTTC
clone size: NA
CDR3 length: 14
V gene: TRBV11-3
D gene: NA
J gene: TRBJ2-5

CDR3 protein: CASSIQTGGSSGANVLTF
CDR3 DNA: TGTGCCAGTAGTATCCAGACAGGGGGAAGCTCTGGGGCCAACGTCCTGACTTTC
clone size: NA
CDR3 length: 18
V gene: TRBV19
D gene: TRBD1
J gene: TRBJ2-6

CDR3 protein: CASSLEGVAGNTIYF
CDR3 DNA: TGTGCCAGCAGCTTAGAGGGAGTAGCTGGAAACACCATATATTTT
clone size: NA
CDR3 length: 15
V gene: TRBV7-9
D gene: NA
J gene: TRBJ1-3

CDR3 protein: CASSGGTGGPYNEQFF
CDR3 DNA: TGCGCCAGCAGCGGGGGGACAGGGGGACCCTACAATGAGCAGTTCTTC
clone size: few
CDR3 length: 16
V gene: TRBV5-1
D gene: TRBD1
J gene: TRBJ2-1

CDR3 protein: CASSQDRRRTGIVEQYF
CDR3 DNA: TGTGCCAGCAGCCAAGATCGGCGGAGGACAGGGATTGTCGAGCAGTACTTC
clone size: NA
CDR3 length: 17
V gene: TRBV14
D gene: TRBD1
J gene: TRBJ2-7

CDR3 protein: CAWEGTRRFSGEQYF
CDR3 DNA: TGTGCCTGGGAAGGGACTAGAAGGTTCAGCGGGGAGCAGTACTTC
clone size: NA
CDR3 length: 15
V gene: TRBV30
D gene: TRBD2
J gene: TRBJ2-7

CDR3 protein: CAITEREYTDTQYF
CDR3 DNA: TGTGCCATCACCGAGCGGGAGTACACAGATACGCAGTATTTT
clone size: NA
CDR3 length: 14
V gene: TRBV10-3
D gene: TRBD2
J gene: TRBJ2-3

CDR3 protein: CASSEGQDITDTQYF
CDR3 DNA: TGTGCCAGCAGTGAAGGGCAGGATATCACAGATACGCAGTATTTT
clone size: once
CDR3 length: 15
V gene: TRBV6-1
D gene: NA
J gene: TRBJ2-3